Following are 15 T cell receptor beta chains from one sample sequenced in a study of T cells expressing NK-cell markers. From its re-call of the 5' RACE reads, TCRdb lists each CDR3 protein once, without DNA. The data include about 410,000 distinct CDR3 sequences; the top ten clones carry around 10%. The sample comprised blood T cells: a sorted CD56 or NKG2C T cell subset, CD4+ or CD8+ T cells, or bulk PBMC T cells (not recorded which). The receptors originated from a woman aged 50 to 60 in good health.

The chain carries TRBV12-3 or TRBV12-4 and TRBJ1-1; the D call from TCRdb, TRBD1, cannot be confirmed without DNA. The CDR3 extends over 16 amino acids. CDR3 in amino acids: CASSLWDGSLNTEAFF.

The CDR3 is CASWTPRYNEQFF. The chain couples TRBV7-9 to TRBJ2-1. CDR1 and CDR2 (germline): SEHNR, FQNEAQ (reference sequence). The length of the CDR3 is 13 residues.

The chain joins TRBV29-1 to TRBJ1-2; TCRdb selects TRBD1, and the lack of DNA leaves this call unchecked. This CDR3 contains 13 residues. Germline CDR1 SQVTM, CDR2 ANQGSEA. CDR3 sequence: CSDTTGGAGGYTF.

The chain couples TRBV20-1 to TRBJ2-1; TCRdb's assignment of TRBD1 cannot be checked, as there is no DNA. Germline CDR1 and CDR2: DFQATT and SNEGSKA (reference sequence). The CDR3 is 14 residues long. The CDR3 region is CSALLPLRGGEQFF.

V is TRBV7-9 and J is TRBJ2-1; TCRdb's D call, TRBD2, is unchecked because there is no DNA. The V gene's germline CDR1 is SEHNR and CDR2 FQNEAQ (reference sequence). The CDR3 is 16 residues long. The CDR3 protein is CASTPGQSGRFGEQFF.

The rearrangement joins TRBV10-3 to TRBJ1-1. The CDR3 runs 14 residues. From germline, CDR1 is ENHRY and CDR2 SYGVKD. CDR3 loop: CAISEGRANTEAFF.

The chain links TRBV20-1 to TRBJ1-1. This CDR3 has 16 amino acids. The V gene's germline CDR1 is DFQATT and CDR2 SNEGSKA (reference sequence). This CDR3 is CSARSVNHLMNTEAFF.

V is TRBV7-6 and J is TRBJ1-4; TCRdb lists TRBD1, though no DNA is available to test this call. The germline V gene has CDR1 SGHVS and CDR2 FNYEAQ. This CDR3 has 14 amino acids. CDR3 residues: CASSLKGAAEKLFF.

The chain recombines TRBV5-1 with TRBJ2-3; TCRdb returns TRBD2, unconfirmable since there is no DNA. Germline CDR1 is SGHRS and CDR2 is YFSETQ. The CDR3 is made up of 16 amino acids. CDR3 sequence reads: CASRTVGGGSTDTQYF. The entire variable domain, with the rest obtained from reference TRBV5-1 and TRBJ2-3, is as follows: KAGVTQTPRYLIKTRGQQVTLSCSPISGHRSVSWYQQTPGQGLQFLFEYFSETQRNKGNFPGRFSGRQFSNSRSEMNVSTLELGDSALYLCASRTVGGGSTDTQYFGPGTRLTVL.

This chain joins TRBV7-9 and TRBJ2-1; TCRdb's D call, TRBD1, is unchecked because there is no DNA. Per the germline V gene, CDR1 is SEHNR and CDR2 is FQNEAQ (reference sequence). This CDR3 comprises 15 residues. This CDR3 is CASSYQGYSNNEQFF.

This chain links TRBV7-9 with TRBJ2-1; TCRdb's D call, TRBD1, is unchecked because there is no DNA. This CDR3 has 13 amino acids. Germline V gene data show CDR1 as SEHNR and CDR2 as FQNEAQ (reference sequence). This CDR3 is CASSFPKKGGQFF.

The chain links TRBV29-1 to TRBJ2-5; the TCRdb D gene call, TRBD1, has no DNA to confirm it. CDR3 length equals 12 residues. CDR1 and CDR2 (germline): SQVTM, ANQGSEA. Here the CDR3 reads CSVLWGRETQYF. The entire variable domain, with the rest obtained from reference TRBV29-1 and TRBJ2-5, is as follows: SAVISQKPSRDICQRGTSLTIQCQVDSQVTMMFWYRQQPGQSLTLIATANQGSEATYESGFVIDKFPISRPNLTFSTLTVSNMSPEDSSIYLCSVLWGRETQYFGPGTRLLVL.

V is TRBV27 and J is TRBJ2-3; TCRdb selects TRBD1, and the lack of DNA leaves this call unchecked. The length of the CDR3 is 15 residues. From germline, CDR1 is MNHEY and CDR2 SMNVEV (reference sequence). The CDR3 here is CASSFVGRGTDTQYF.

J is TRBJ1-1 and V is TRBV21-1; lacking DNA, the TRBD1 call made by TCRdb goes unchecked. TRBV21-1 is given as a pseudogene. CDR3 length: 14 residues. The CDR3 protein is CASSNSGTHPGAFF.

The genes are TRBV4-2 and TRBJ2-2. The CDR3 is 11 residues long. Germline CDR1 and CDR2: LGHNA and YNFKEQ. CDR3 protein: CASSQLGELFF.